The 32 T cell receptor beta chains reported below all come from one sample, sequenced in a study of early T cells in non-severe SARS-CoV-2 infection. A single record per CDR3 protein comes from TCRdb applying MiXCR to the 5' RACE reads. The data contain about 21,000 distinct CDR3 sequences, 4.7% of them singletons. Sample: whole blood. The receptors stem from an adult who was a healthcare worker with PCR-confirmed SARS-CoV-2 infection or an uninfected control (not recorded which).

At least ten counts were recorded for this clonotype. The V gene is TRBV11-3, the J gene TRBJ2-7, with D possibly matching TRBD2 (5 bases). The germline CDR1 and CDR2 sequences are SGHNT and YENEEA. This CDR3 is built from 13 residues. Trimming left V 0 bases short and J 6 bases short, with 9 bases between. Here the CDR3 reads CASSLDEGTEQYF. The CDR3 coding sequence is TGTGCCAGCAGCTTAGATGAGGGCACCGAGCAGTACTTC. Variable domain in full (rest from reference TRBV11-3 and TRBJ2-7): EAGVVQSPRYKIIEKKQPVAFWCNPISGHNTLYWYLQNLGQGPELLIRYENEEAVDDSQLPKDRFSAERLKGVDSTLKIQPAELGDSAVYLCASSLDEGTEQYFGPGTRLTVT.

The sample holds a few counts of this clonotype. This sequence joins TRBV7-2 and TRBJ1-5; 9 positions match TRBD1. After removal of 5 bases from V and 4 bases from J, the junction contained 6 bases not matched to a gene. CDR1 and CDR2 from the germline V gene are SGHTA and FQGNSA. CDR3 length: 15 residues. In nucleotides, the CDR3 is TGTGCCAGCAGCCGGGGACAGGGAGTTAATCAGCCCCAGCATTTT. This translates into CASSRGQGVNQPQHF.

The sample holds many counts of this clonotype. This rearrangement joins TRBV6-5 to TRBJ2-5; D is perhaps TRBD2 (6 bases). CDR3 length: 14 amino acids. CDR1 and CDR2 (germline): MNHEY, SVGAGI. Trimming pared 5 bases from V and 5 bases from J, leaving 15 bases between. The CDR3 region is CASSPGRGTETQYF. The CDR3 DNA sequence: TGTGCCAGCAGTCCCGGTCGGGGGACGGAGACCCAGTACTTC.

The rearrangement joins TRBV5-1 to TRBJ1-6; perhaps TRBD1 as D (5 bases). The CDR3 length is 15 residues. The V and J ends lost 0 bases and 8 bases respectively, with 12 bases between them. Germline V gene lookup returns CDR1 SGHRS and CDR2 YFSETQ. CDR3 sequence: CASSLDPGTDSPLHF. Here the CDR3 DNA reads TGCGCCAGCAGCTTGGACCCCGGGACTGATTCACCCCTCCACTTT.

This clonotype has only a few counts. The rearrangement joins TRBV7-9 to TRBJ2-3, with D possibly being TRBD1 (5 bases). V gave up 7 bases and J gave up 6 bases, with 8 bases separating them. From germline, CDR1 is SEHNR and CDR2 FQNEAQ (reference sequence). The CDR3 covers 11 residues. The CDR3 loop reads CASTPGDTQYF. Here the CDR3 DNA reads TGTGCCAGCACCCCAGGGGATACGCAGTATTTT.

In this sample, this clonotype turned up a few times. This rearrangement joins TRBV27 to TRBJ1-1; D remains ambiguous. The CDR3 runs to 13 residues. Looked up from germline, CDR1 is MNHEY and CDR2 is SMNVEV (reference sequence). The ends were cut back, 9 bases at V and 1 base at J, with 12 bases in the middle. The CDR3 loop reads CASTPRTNTEAFF. The CDR3 DNA sequence: TGTGCCAGTACACCAAGGACGAACACTGAAGCTTTCTTT.

Many counts were recorded for this clonotype. V is TRBV11-2 and J is TRBJ2-1; D gene uncertain. Germline loops: CDR1 SGHAT, CDR2 FQNNGV. The CDR3 loop spans 11 amino acids. V was cut by 5 bases and J by 9 bases, with 8 bases left in between. This chain's CDR3 is CASSPAVEQFF. DNA for the CDR3: TGTGCCAGCAGCCCAGCCGTTGAGCAGTTCTTC.

The table lists this clonotype with many counts. The chain is built from TRBV5-1 and TRBJ2-3, with D maybe TRBD1 (6 bases). The length of the CDR3 is 15 residues. Germline loops: CDR1 SGHRS, CDR2 YFSETQ. Trimming took off 0 bases at V and 2 bases at J, with 10 bases between the two ends. The CDR3 DNA sequence: TGCGCCAGCAGCTTGGATCAGGGGAACACAGATACGCAGTATTTT. This gives the protein CASSLDQGNTDTQYF.

V and J are TRBV7-2 and TRBJ2-7; D remains ambiguous. Germline lookup yields CDR1 SGHTA and CDR2 FQGNSA. Between the trimmed V and J ends, which lost 5 bases and 1 base, there was a span of 12 bases. This CDR3 region has 14 residues. The CDR3 nucleotides are TGTGCCAGCAGCCTCGCTGCGGTTTCCTACGAGCAGTACTTC. The encoded protein is CASSLAAVSYEQYF.

This chain connects TRBV2 to TRBJ1-1; D unclear. This CDR3 spans 15 amino acids. V was shortened by 5 bases and J by 1 base, with 14 bases between the two germline ends. Germline V CDR1 and CDR2: SNHLY, FYNNEI. DNA for the CDR3: TGTGCCAGCAGTCCCCATGGGAGCGGGAACACTGAAGCTTTCTTT. Residues: CASSPHGSGNTEAFF.

This clonotype was detected ten times or more. The J gene is TRBJ2-2, the V gene TRBV4-3; D possibly uses TRBD1 or TRBD2 (5 bases each). CDR1 is LGHNA, CDR2 YSLEER, per germline. This CDR3 is built from 15 residues. Trimming pared 1 base from V and 7 bases from J, leaving 13 bases between. The CDR3 here is CASSQVIGAGGELFF. The CDR3, as DNA: TGCGCCAGCAGCCAAGTAATAGGGGCGGGCGGGGAGCTGTTTTTT.

J is TRBJ2-7 and V is TRBV5-1, with 8 bases matching TRBD1. The CDR3 is 15 residues long. Germline CDR1 and CDR2: SGHRS and YFSETQ. The V gene end was trimmed by 0 bases and the J gene end by 2 bases; junction bases not matched to a gene: 4. CDR3 loop: CASSLAAGGPYEQYF. Here the CDR3 DNA reads TGCGCCAGCAGCTTGGCCGCAGGGGGCCCCTACGAGCAGTACTTC.

The rearrangement links TRBV20-1 to TRBJ1-3; D possibly corresponds to TRBD1 (5 bases). Trimming left V 3 bases short and J 1 base short, with 13 bases between. There are 15 residues in the CDR3. Germline-derived CDR1 and CDR2 are DFQATT and SNEGSKA (reference sequence). This CDR3 reads CSASDRGQSGNTIYF. The DNA for the CDR3 is TGCAGTGCTAGCGATCGGGGCCAGTCTGGAAACACCATATATTTT.

V usage is TRBV9 and J usage is TRBJ2-2; no reliable D call. Per germline, CDR1 SGDLS and CDR2 YYNGEE. Trimming took off 0 bases at V and 4 bases at J, with 7 bases between the two ends. There are 14 residues in the CDR3. The DNA for the CDR3 is TGTGCCAGCAGCGTAGGATTGAGCACCGGGGAGCTGTTTTTT. It is translated as CASSVGLSTGELFF.

This clonotype appeared many times. The chain recombines TRBV7-9 with TRBJ1-1; D not resolved. Germline CDR1 SEHNR, CDR2 FQNEAQ (reference sequence). Trimming left V 3 bases short and J 7 bases short, with 9 bases between. CDR3 length equals 12 residues. The CDR3 loop is CASSFGPYEAFF. DNA for the CDR3: TGTGCCAGCAGCTTTGGGCCTTATGAAGCTTTCTTT.

This clonotype was seen ten or more times. The CDR3: CASSKGLRQGPGIEAFF. CDR3 bases: TGTGCCAGCAGCAAAGGTCTGAGACAGGGGCCGGGGATTGAAGCTTTCTTT. The V and J genes are TRBV21-1 and TRBJ1-1; the table's D call, TRBD1, has no DNA check behind it. TRBV21-1 has pseudogene status. The CDR3 extends over 17 amino acids.

This clonotype was found many times. The gene calls are TRBV20-1 and TRBJ2-5; the D is unclear. V was trimmed by 2 bases and J by 2 bases, leaving 3 bases between them. The CDR3 length is 11 residues. Per the germline V gene, CDR1 is DFQATT and CDR2 is SNEGSKA (reference sequence). The CDR3 sequence: CSARLQETQYF. DNA for the CDR3: TGCAGTGCTAGACTACAAGAGACCCAGTACTTC.

This clonotype was counted many times. This chain links TRBV6-6 with TRBJ1-2; TRBD1 might be the D (5 bases). The CDR3 is made up of 14 amino acids. CDR1 is MNHNY and CDR2 is SVGAGI in the germline V gene (reference sequence). V dropped 0 bases and J dropped 2 bases, with 7 bases sitting between them. DNA for the CDR3: TGTGCCAGCAGTTACTCAAGACAGAACTATGGCTACACCTTC. Translating it yields CASSYSRQNYGYTF.

The table lists this clonotype with a few counts. The chain uses TRBV3-1 and TRBJ1-5; D remains unclear. V gave up 0 bases and J gave up 7 bases, with 4 bases separating them. This CDR3 region has 12 residues. CDR1 and CDR2 from the germline V gene are LGHDT and YNNKEL (reference sequence). This CDR3 reads CASSQDYQPQHF. CDR3 sequence (DNA): TGTGCCAGCAGCCAAGACTACCAGCCCCAGCATTTT. The whole variable domain, filled in from reference TRBV3-1 and TRBJ1-5, reads DTAVSQTPKYLVTQMGNDKSIKCEQNLGHDTMYWYKQDSKKFLKIMFSYNNKELIINETVPNRFSPKSPDKAHLNLHINSLELGDSAVYFCASSQDYQPQHFGDGTRLSIL.

This clonotype showed up many times. The V call is TRBV7-2, the J call TRBJ2-7; D unclear. Germline lookup yields CDR1 SGHTA and CDR2 FQGNSA. The ends were cut back, 5 bases at V and 0 bases at J, with 2 bases in the middle. The CDR3 runs to 11 residues. CDR3 nucleotide sequence: TGTGCCAGCAGCGACTCCTACGAGCAGTACTTC. Amino acid sequence: CASSDSYEQYF.

This clonotype showed up many times. The chain couples TRBV4-3 to TRBJ1-2; D is possibly TRBD1 (6 bases). This CDR3 has 14 amino acids. V dropped 0 bases and J dropped 4 bases, with 9 bases sitting between them. Per the germline V gene, CDR1 is LGHNA and CDR2 is YSLEER. DNA for the CDR3: TGCGCCAGCAGCCAAGACGGACAGAGCTATGGCTACACCTTC. Translated: CASSQDGQSYGYTF.

This clonotype was seen repeatedly, ten times or more. The chain couples TRBV3-1 to TRBJ1-6; the D is unclear. V lost 1 base and J lost 7, with 2 bases in between. This CDR3 spans 12 amino acids. The germline V gene has CDR1 LGHDT and CDR2 YNNKEL (reference sequence). The CDR3 loop is CASSQGNSPLHF. The CDR3 coding sequence is TGTGCCAGCAGCCAAGGGAATTCACCCCTCCACTTT.

This clonotype showed up many times. This rearrangement joins TRBV29-1 to TRBJ2-2; 10 positions match TRBD1. This CDR3 region has 16 residues. Germline trimming cut 6 bases from V and 5 bases from J; bases unmatched to any gene: 12. Germline assignment: CDR1 SQVTM and CDR2 ANQGSEA. CDR3 in amino acids: CSVVPGQGKHTGELFF. DNA for the CDR3: TGCAGCGTGGTGCCGGGACAGGGGAAGCATACCGGGGAGCTGTTTTTT.

The gene calls are TRBV19 and TRBJ2-5, with TRBD1 matching 7 bases. The CDR3 has 12 amino acids. CDR1 and CDR2 from the germline V gene are LNHDA and SQIVND (reference sequence). The V gene end was trimmed by 9 bases and the J gene end by 5 bases; junction bases not matched to a gene: 6. The CDR3 protein is CASRGFRETQYF. The CDR3 nucleotides are TGTGCCAGCAGGGGGTTCCGGGAGACCCAGTACTTC.

In regard to this clonotype: This could be a read error, since a much larger clone is one nucleotide away. The J gene is TRBJ1-6, the V gene TRBV20-1; the D gene is possibly TRBD1 (6 bases). CDR1 DFQATT and CDR2 SNEGSKA come from the germline V gene (reference sequence). CDR3 length: 15 amino acids. The CDR3 sequence is CSARDSQGNNPPLHF. The CDR3 DNA follows: TGCAGTGCTAGAGATTCCCAGGGGAATAATCCACCCCTCCACTTT.

V is TRBV7-9 and J is TRBJ1-2; 10 bases agree with TRBD1. Germline CDR1 is SEHNR and CDR2 is FQNEAQ (reference sequence). The trim removed 6 bases at V and 5 bases at J, leaving 6 bases unmatched. The CDR3 has 14 residues. CDR3 sequence: CASSPGQGKYGYTF. DNA for the CDR3: TGTGCCAGCAGTCCGGGACAGGGGAAGTATGGCTACACCTTC.

The table lists this clonotype with many counts. This chain connects TRBV18 to TRBJ2-4, with TRBD1 matching over 9 bases. This CDR3 comprises 16 residues. The germline V gene encodes CDR1 KGHSH and CDR2 LQKENI. V was pared by 1 base and J by 2 bases, with 3 bases of the junction left unmatched. The CDR3 sequence is CASSPRDRATKNIQYF. CDR3 sequence (DNA): TGTGCCAGCTCACCACGGGACAGGGCGACCAAAAACATTCAGTACTTC.

The table lists this clonotype with a few counts. The chain has TRBV7-2 and TRBJ2-1, with D tentatively TRBD2 (5 bases). The CDR3 totals 14 residues. Trimming took off 6 bases at V and 7 bases at J, with 16 bases between the two ends. The germline V gene has CDR1 SGHTA and CDR2 FQGNSA. DNA for the CDR3: TGTGCCAGCAGTTCCCTCGGGGTAAGGAATGAGCAGTTCTTC. It is translated as CASSSLGVRNEQFF.

In its sample, this clonotype is large. V gene TRBV27 combines with J gene TRBJ2-6; D gene ambiguous. The CDR3 totals 13 residues. CDR1 and CDR2 (germline): MNHEY, SMNVEV (reference sequence). V lost 6 bases and J lost 0, with 3 bases in between. The CDR3 here is CASSPSGANVLTF. The CDR3 bases are TGTGCCAGCAGCCCCTCTGGGGCCAACGTCCTGACTTTC.

Remarks on this clonotype: A much larger clone is a single base away; this may be a read error. This chain joins TRBV5-6 and TRBJ1-2, with D hard to call. CDR1 and CDR2 (germline): SGHDT, YYEEEE. The CDR3 has 12 residues. CDR3 sequence (DNA): TGTGCCAGCAACTTGTGGGGCTATGGCTACACCTTC. This encodes CASNLWGYGYTF. Supplemented by reference TRBV5-6 and TRBJ1-2, the full variable domain reads DAGVTQSPTHLIKTRGQQVTLRCSPKSGHDTVSWYQQALGQGPQFIFQYYEEEERQRGNFPDRFSGHQFPNYSSELNVNALLLGDSALYLCASNLWGYGYTFGSGTRLTVV.

This clonotype was observed at least ten times. The J gene is TRBJ1-1, the V gene TRBV6-1; D not resolved. The V end lost 9 bases, the J end lost 1 base, and 3 bases lay between the germline ends. The V gene's germline CDR1 is MNHNS and CDR2 SASEGT. The CDR3 length is 10 residues. The CDR3 is CASTNTEAFF. The CDR3 DNA is TGTGCCAGTACGAACACTGAAGCTTTCTTT.

In this sample, this clonotype turned up many times. A junction boundary mismatches the germline segment, possibly from a read error. V and J are TRBV12-3 or TRBV12-4 and TRBJ1-3; unclear D gene. The length of the CDR3 is 16 residues. The CDR3 nucleotides are TGTGCCAGCAGTTTGGCAGGCTTAACTTCTGAAAACACCATATATTTT. The encoded protein is CASSLAGLTSENTIYF.